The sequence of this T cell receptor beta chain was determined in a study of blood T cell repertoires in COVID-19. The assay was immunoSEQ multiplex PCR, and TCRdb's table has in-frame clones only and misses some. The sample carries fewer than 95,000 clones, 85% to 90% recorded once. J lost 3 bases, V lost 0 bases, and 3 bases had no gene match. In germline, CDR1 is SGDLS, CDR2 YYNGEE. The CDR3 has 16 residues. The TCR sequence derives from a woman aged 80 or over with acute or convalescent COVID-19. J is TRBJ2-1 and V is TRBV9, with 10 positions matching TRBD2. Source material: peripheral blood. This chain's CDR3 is CASSVASGSGYNEQFF. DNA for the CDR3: TGTGCCAGCAGCGTAGCTAGCGGGAGTGGCTACAATGAGCAGTTCTTC.